Listed below are T cell receptor beta chains from one sample, sequenced in a study of PD-1 blockade in mismatch repair-deficient tumors. The table came from immunoSEQ multiplex PCR; TCRdb's copy has only in-frame clones and leaves some out. The table has about 51,000 clones, roughly 80% seen once; the top ten hold 7% to 8.5%. Sequences were derived from peripheral blood, sampled approximately 18 weeks after starting pembrolizumab. The receptors come from an adult with mismatch repair-deficient cancer. Each CDR3 is given with its conserved first and last residue. The order of the fields is CDR3 DNA, CDR3 protein, clone size, V gene, J gene, D gene. A D gene is named only where the DNA matches it firmly. Clone size appears in some rows only: once, few, many, or a class for an expanded clone.

CDR3nt: TGTGCCAGCAGACTTATCATAAGCTCCTACGAGCAGTACTTC
CDR3aa: CASRLIISSYEQYF
abundance: once
v_gene: TRBV2
j_gene: TRBJ2-7
d_gene: -

CDR3nt: TGTGCCAGCAGGAAAACTGGTAACTATGGCTACACCTTC
CDR3aa: CASRKTGNYGYTF
abundance: few
v_gene: TRBV6-5
j_gene: TRBJ1-2
d_gene: -

CDR3nt: TGTGCCAGCAGTGGTCTAGCGGGAGATAAGACCCAGTACTTC
CDR3aa: CASSGLAGDKTQYF
abundance: -
v_gene: TRBV2
j_gene: TRBJ2-5
d_gene: TRBD2

CDR3nt: TGTGCCAGCAGTTACTCCAGCGGGCCCAAAAACATTCAGTACTTC
CDR3aa: CASSYSSGPKNIQYF
abundance: once
v_gene: TRBV6-5
j_gene: TRBJ2-4
d_gene: -

CDR3nt: TGTGCCAGCAGCGTATCCCCCACTATGAACACTGAAGCTTTCTTT
CDR3aa: CASSVSPTMNTEAFF
abundance: -
v_gene: TRBV9
j_gene: TRBJ1-1
d_gene: -

CDR3nt: TGTGCCAGTAGTATCCCCACGTCTGAAGCTTTCTTT
CDR3aa: CASSIPTSEAFF
abundance: -
v_gene: TRBV19
j_gene: TRBJ1-1
d_gene: -

CDR3nt: TGTGCCAGCAGCTTGGGCCGGACAGGAAGTGTCACTGAAGCTTTCTTT
CDR3aa: CASSLGRTGSVTEAFF
abundance: -
v_gene: TRBV5-6
j_gene: TRBJ1-1
d_gene: TRBD1

CDR3nt: TGTGCCAGCAGCTTAGATGTGGGTAACGCTAACACCGGGGAGCTGTTTTTT
CDR3aa: CASSLDVGNANTGELFF
abundance: once
v_gene: TRBV7-9
j_gene: TRBJ2-2
d_gene: -

CDR3nt: TGTGCCAGCAGCGTCCTTGGACAGGGGGAAACTGAAGCTTTCTTT
CDR3aa: CASSVLGQGETEAFF
abundance: -
v_gene: TRBV9
j_gene: TRBJ1-1
d_gene: TRBD1

CDR3nt: TGTGCCAGCAGTTCGCAGGGGGCGGGGAGCAATGAGCAGTTCTTC
CDR3aa: CASSSQGAGSNEQFF
abundance: -
v_gene: TRBV28
j_gene: TRBJ2-1
d_gene: TRBD1

CDR3nt: TGTGCCAGCAGCGTAGTGGTTCGGGGGGCGCAGAGCAATCAGCCCCAGCATTTT
CDR3aa: CASSVVVRGAQSNQPQHF
abundance: once
v_gene: TRBV9
j_gene: TRBJ1-5
d_gene: -

CDR3nt: TGTGCCAGCAAACTCGCAGGGCTGGGTGGAAACACCATATATTTT
CDR3aa: CASKLAGLGGNTIYF
abundance: -
v_gene: TRBV2
j_gene: TRBJ1-3
d_gene: -

CDR3nt: TGTGCCAGCAGCCCCTTATGGGGAGAAGGCTACACCTTC
CDR3aa: CASSPLWGEGYTF
abundance: -
v_gene: TRBV5-6
j_gene: TRBJ1-2
d_gene: -

CDR3nt: TGTGCCAGCAGTTACTCGGGGTCAATCACAGATACGCAGTATTTT
CDR3aa: CASSYSGSITDTQYF
abundance: -
v_gene: TRBV6-5
j_gene: TRBJ2-3
d_gene: -

CDR3nt: TGTGCCAGCAGTTACTCGAATGACAGTGAGCAGTTCTTC
CDR3aa: CASSYSNDSEQFF
abundance: once
v_gene: TRBV6-6
j_gene: TRBJ2-1
d_gene: -

CDR3nt: TGTGCCAGCAGTCTTAGGGGAGGCGATCAGCCCCAGCATTTT
CDR3aa: CASSLRGGDQPQHF
abundance: -
v_gene: TRBV27
j_gene: TRBJ1-5
d_gene: -

CDR3nt: TGTGCCAGTAGTTCGTCAGGGGCGGGTCAGCCCCAGCATTTT
CDR3aa: CASSSSGAGQPQHF
abundance: -
v_gene: TRBV19
j_gene: TRBJ1-5
d_gene: -